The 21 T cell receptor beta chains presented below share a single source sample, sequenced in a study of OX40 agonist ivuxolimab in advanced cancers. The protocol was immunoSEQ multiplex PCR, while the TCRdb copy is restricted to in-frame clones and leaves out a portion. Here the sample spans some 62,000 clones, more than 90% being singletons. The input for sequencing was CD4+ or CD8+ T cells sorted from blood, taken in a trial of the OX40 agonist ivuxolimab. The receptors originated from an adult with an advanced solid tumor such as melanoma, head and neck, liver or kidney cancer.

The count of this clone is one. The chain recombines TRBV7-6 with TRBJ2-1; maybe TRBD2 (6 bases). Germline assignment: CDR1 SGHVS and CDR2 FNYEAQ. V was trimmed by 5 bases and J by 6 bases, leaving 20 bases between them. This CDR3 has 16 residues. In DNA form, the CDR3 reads TGTGCCAGCAGCCACCCTGGGTTGGTGGGGGGCAATGAGCAGTTCTTC. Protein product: CASSHPGLVGGNEQFF.

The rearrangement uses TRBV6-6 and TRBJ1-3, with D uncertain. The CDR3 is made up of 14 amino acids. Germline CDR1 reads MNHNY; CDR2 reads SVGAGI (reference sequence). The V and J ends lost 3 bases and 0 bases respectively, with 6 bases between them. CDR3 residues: CASSYDASGNTIYF. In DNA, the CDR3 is TGTGCCAGCAGTTATGATGCCTCTGGAAACACCATATATTTT.

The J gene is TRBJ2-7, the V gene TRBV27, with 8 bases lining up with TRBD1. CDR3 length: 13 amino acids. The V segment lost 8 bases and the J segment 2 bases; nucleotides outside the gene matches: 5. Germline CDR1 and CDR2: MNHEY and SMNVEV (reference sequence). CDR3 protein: CASPDRGPYEQYF. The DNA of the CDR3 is TGTGCCAGCCCTGACAGGGGACCCTACGAGCAGTACTTC.

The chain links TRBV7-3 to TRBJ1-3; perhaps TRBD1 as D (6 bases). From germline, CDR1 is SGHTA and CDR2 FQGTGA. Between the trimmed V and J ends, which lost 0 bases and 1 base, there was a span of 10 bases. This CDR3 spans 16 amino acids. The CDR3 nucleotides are TGTGCCAGCAGCTTAACGTTGAGGGGGTCTGGAAACACCATATATTTT. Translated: CASSLTLRGSGNTIYF. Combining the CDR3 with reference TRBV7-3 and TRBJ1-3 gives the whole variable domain GAGVSQTPSNKVTEKGKYVELRCDPISGHTALYWYRQSLGQGPEFLIYFQGTGAADDSGLPNDRFFAVRPEGSVSTLKIQRTERGDSAVYLCASSLTLRGSGNTIYFGEGSWLTVV.

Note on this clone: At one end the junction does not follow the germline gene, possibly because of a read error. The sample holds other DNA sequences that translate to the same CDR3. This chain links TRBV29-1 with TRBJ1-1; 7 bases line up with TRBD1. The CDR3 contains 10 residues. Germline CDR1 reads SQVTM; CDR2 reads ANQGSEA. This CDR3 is CSVRDSEAFF. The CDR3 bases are TGCAGCGTAAGGGACAGTGAAGCCTTCTTT. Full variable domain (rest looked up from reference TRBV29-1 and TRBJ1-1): SAVISQKPSRDICQRGTSLTIQCQVDSQVTMMFWYRQQPGQSLTLIATANQGSEATYESGFVIDKFPISRPNLTFSTLTVSNMSPEDSSIYLCSVRDSEAFFGQGTRLTVV.

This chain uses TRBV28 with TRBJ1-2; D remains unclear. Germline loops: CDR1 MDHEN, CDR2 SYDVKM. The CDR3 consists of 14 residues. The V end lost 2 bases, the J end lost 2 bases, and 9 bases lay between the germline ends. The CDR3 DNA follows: TGTGCCAGCAGTTTACCGGTACAGAACTATGGCTACACCTTC. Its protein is CASSLPVQNYGYTF.

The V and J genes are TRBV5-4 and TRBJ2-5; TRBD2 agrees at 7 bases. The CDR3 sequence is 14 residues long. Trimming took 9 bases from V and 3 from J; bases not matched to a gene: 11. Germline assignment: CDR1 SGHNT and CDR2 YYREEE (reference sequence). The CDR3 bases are TGTGCCACCGGTGAGGAACTAGCGAAAGAGACCCAGTACTTC. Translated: CATGEELAKETQYF.

CDR3 sequence (DNA): TGTGCCTGGAGTACCCCTAGCCCGTTAGGCGAGCAGTACTTC. It codes for CAWSTPSPLGEQYF. J is TRBJ2-7 and V is TRBV30; possibly TRBD2 for D (5 bases). V was clipped by 2 bases and J by 6 bases, with 17 bases between them. Germline-derived CDR1 and CDR2 are GTSNPN and SVGIG (reference sequence). The CDR3 has 14 residues.

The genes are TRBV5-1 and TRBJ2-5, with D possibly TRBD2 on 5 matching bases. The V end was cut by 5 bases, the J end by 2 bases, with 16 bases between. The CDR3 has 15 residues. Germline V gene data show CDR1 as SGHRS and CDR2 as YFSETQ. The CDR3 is CASRETPTGQETQYF. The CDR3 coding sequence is TGCGCCAGCAGGGAGACTCCGACGGGACAAGAGACCCAGTACTTC.

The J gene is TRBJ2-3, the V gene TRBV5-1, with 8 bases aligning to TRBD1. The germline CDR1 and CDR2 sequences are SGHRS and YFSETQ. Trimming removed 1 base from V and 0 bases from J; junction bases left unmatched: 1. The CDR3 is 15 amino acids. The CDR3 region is CASSLQGASTDTQYF. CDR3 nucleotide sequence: TGCGCCAGCAGCTTGCAGGGGGCCAGCACAGATACGCAGTATTTT.

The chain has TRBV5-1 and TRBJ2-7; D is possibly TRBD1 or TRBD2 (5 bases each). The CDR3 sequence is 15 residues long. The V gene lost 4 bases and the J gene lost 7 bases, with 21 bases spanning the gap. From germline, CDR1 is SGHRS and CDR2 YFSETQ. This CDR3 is CASSRTWDPAEEQYF. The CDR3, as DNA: TGCGCCAGCAGCCGAACATGGGACCCCGCGGAAGAGCAGTACTTC.

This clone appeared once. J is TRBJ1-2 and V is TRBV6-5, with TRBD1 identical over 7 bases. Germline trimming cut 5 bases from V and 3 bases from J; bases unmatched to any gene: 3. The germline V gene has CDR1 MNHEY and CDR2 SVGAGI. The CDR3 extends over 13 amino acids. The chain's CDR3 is CASSRGGDYGYTF. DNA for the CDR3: TGTGCCAGCAGTCGAGGGGGCGACTATGGCTACACCTTC.

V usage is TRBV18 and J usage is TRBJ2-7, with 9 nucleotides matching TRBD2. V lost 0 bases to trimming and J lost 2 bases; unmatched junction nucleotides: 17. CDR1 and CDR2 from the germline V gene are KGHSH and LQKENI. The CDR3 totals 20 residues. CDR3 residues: CASSPPPQGKAAGGPYEQYF. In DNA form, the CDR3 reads TGTGCCAGCTCACCACCCCCACAGGGAAAGGCAGCGGGGGGTCCCTACGAGCAGTACTTC.

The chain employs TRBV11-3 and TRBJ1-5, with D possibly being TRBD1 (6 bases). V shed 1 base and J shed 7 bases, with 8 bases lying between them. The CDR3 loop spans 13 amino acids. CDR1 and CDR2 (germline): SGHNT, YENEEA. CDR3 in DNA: TGTGCCAGCAGCTTAGGGGACAAGCAGCCCCAGCATTTT. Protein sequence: CASSLGDKQPQHF.

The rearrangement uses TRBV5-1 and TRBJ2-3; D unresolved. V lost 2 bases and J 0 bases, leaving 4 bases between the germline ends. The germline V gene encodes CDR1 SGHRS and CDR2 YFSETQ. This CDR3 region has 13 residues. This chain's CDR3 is CASSFGSTDTQYF. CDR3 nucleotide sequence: TGCGCCAGCAGCTTCGGTAGCACAGATACGCAGTATTTT.

CDR3 in DNA: TGTGCCAGCATCGGCGCTCCGGCCAATGAGCAGTTCTTC. Translating gives CASIGAPANEQFF. This sequence joins TRBV6-1 and TRBJ2-1; no clear D. Germline V lookup: CDR1 MNHNS, CDR2 SASEGT. This CDR3 is 13 amino acids long. Deletions cut 7 bases from V and 6 bases from J, with 13 bases between.

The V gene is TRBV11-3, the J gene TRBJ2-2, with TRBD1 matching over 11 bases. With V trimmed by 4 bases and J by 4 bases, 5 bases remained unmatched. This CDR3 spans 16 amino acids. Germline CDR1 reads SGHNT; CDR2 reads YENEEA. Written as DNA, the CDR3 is TGTGCCAGCAGCTCGGGACAGGGGGTTCTCACCGGGGAGCTGTTTTTT. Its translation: CASSSGQGVLTGELFF.

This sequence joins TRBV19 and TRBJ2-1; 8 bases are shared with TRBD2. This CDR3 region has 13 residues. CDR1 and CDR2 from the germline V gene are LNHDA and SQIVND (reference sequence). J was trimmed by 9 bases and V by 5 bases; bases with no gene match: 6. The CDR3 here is CASSPSGSGEQFF. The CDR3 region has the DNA TGTGCCAGTAGTCCGAGCGGGAGCGGTGAGCAGTTCTTC.

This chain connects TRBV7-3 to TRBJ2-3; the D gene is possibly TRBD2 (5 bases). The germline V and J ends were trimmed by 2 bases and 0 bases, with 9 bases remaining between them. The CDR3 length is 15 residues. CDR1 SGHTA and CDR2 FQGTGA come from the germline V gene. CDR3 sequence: CASSLSGMSTDTQYF. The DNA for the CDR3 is TGTGCCAGCAGCTTATCGGGGATGAGCACAGATACGCAGTATTTT.

The CDR3 protein is CASSAPLAGGSTGELFF. The DNA of the CDR3 is TGTGCCAGCAGCGCACCCCTAGCGGGAGGTAGCACCGGGGAGCTGTTTTTT. The V call is TRBV7-9, the J call TRBJ2-2; 11 bases fit TRBD2. This CDR3 comprises 17 residues. Trimming took 5 bases from V and 4 from J; bases not matched to a gene: 9. Per the germline V gene, CDR1 is SEHNR and CDR2 is FQNEAQ (reference sequence).

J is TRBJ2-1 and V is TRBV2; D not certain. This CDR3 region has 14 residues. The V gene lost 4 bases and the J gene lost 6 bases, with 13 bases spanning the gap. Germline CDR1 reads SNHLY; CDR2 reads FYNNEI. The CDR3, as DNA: TGTGCCAGCAGTGTACGGCAGGCAATCAATGAGCAGTTCTTC. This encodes CASSVRQAINEQFF.